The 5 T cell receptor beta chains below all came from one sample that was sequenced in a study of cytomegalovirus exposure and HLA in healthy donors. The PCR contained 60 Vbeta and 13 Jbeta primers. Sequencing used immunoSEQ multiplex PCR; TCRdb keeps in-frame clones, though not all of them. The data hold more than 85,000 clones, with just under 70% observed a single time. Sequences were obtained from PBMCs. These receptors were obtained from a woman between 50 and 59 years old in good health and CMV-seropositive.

The CDR3 coding sequence is TGTGCCAGCACCCCGGGGACAGGGGCATACAATGAGCAGTTCTTC. As protein: CASTPGTGAYNEQFF. V gene TRBV11-2 combines with J gene TRBJ2-1; 10 bases fit TRBD1. The CDR3 is 15 residues long. Per the germline V gene, CDR1 is SGHAT and CDR2 is FQNNGV. Trimming removed 7 bases from V and 4 bases from J; junction bases left unmatched: 7.

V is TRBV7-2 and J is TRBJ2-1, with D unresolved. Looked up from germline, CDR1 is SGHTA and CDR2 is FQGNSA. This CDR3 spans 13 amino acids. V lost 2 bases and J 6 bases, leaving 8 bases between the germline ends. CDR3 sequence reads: CASSLSRVNEQFF. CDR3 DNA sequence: TGTGCCAGCAGCTTAAGCCGAGTCAATGAGCAGTTCTTC.

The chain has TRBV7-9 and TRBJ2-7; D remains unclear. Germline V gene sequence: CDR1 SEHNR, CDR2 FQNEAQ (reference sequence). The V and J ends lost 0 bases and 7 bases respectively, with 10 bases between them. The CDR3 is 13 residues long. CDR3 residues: CASSLAASREQYF. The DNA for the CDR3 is TGTGCCAGCAGCTTAGCGGCCTCCCGAGAGCAGTACTTC.

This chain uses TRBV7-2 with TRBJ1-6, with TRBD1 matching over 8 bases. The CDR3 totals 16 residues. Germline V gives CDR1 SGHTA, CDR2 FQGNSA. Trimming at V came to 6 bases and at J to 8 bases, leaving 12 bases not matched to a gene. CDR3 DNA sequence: TGTGCCAGCAGGGAATCCGCAGGGGGCCCTTATTCACCCCTCCACTTT. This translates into CASRESAGGPYSPLHF.

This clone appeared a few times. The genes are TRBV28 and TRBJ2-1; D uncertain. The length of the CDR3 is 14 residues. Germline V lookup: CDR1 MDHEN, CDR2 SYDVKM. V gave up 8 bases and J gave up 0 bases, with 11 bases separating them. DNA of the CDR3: TGTGCCAGCCACTCCACCGACTCCTACAATGAGCAGTTCTTC. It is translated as CASHSTDSYNEQFF.